These 12 T cell receptor beta chains were all obtained from the same sample, sequenced in a study of immune evolution from preneoplasia to lung adenocarcinoma. Using immunoSEQ multiplex PCR, the repertoire was profiled, and TCRdb retains in-frame clones only, with some absent. The data contain 5,500 to 7,000 clones, around 75% of them singletons. Input material: FFPE adjacent normal lung tissue. Receptors were obtained from a person aged 55-80 years with lung adenocarcinoma.

J is TRBJ2-1 and V is TRBV9; D assignment may be TRBD1 or TRBD2 (6 bases each). The CDR3 is made up of 15 amino acids. The germline V and J ends were trimmed by 0 bases and 2 bases, with 9 bases remaining between them. Per the germline V gene, CDR1 is SGDLS and CDR2 is YYNGEE. The CDR3 coding sequence is TGTGCCAGCAGCGTAGCGGGGGCCGCCTACAATGAGCAGTTCTTC. The encoded protein is CASSVAGAAYNEQFF.

This chain uses TRBV7-2 with TRBJ1-2; 12 nucleotides align to TRBD1. The CDR3 totals 15 residues. Germline trimming cut 3 bases from V and 6 bases from J; bases unmatched to any gene: 5. Germline-derived CDR1 and CDR2 are SGHTA and FQGNSA. CDR3 sequence: CASSFRGTGGDGYTF. The CDR3 bases are TGTGCCAGCAGCTTCCGGGGGACAGGGGGCGATGGCTACACCTTC.

This chain joins TRBV15 and TRBJ2-1; D unclear. This CDR3 comprises 15 residues. Germline V gene data show CDR1 as LNHNV and CDR2 as YYDKDF (reference sequence). The V end was cut by 0 bases, the J end by 1 base, with 7 bases between. CDR3 protein: CATSREDGSYNEQFF. CDR3 sequence (DNA): TGTGCCACCAGCAGAGAAGATGGATCCTACAATGAGCAGTTCTTC.

A single count supports this clone. The chain recombines TRBV15 with TRBJ1-3, with 11 bases aligning to TRBD1. Germline CDR1 reads LNHNV; CDR2 reads YYDKDF (reference sequence). The length of the CDR3 is 16 residues. V lost 5 bases, J lost 3 bases, and 6 bases stayed unmatched. CDR3 DNA: TGTGCCACCAGCCGTGGGACAGGGGGTCTTGGAAACACCATATATTTT. The encoded protein is CATSRGTGGLGNTIYF.

Worth noting for this clone: The junction departs from germline at one end; a sequencing error may be responsible. The chain couples TRBV5-1 to TRBJ1-1; weak D call: TRBD1 (6 bases). The CDR3 covers 16 residues. CDR1 is SGHRS and CDR2 is YFSETQ in the germline V gene. As DNA, the CDR3 is TGCGCCAGCAACTTGGAGGGGGGTTTAGGGGCCACTGAAGCTTTCTTT. It translates to CASNLEGGLGATEAFF.

The J gene is TRBJ2-3, the V gene TRBV7-9; D is ambiguous. V was cut by 5 bases and J by 8 bases, with 11 bases left in between. Germline loops: CDR1 SEHNR, CDR2 FQNEAQ (reference sequence). The CDR3 runs to 12 residues. CDR3 region: CASSLDSRTQYF. The DNA of the CDR3 is TGTGCCAGCAGCCTAGACTCGCGTACGCAGTATTTT.

CDR3 DNA: TGTGCCAGCAGTGCGACAGGGCGGGAGCAGTACTTC. This translates into CASSATGREQYF. The rearrangement joins TRBV6-5 to TRBJ2-7; 7 bases are a match to TRBD1. This CDR3 comprises 12 residues. Germline trimming cut 5 bases from V and 7 bases from J; bases unmatched to any gene: 5. Per germline, CDR1 MNHEY and CDR2 SVGAGI.

This chain uses TRBV7-9 with TRBJ2-7, with D possibly being TRBD2 (6 bases). Germline CDR1 is SEHNR and CDR2 is FQNEAQ (reference sequence). The CDR3 sequence is 15 residues long. V was trimmed by 6 bases and J by 6 bases, leaving 21 bases between them. CDR3 bases: TGTGCCAGCAGTCGCTCGAATGCTGGTAGCGGCGAGCAGTACTTC. Residues: CASSRSNAGSGEQYF.

A single count supports this clone. The chain has TRBV6-1 and TRBJ1-1; D not resolved. The V and J ends lost 2 bases and 3 bases respectively, with 7 bases between them. Germline assignment: CDR1 MNHNS and CDR2 SASEGT. The CDR3 extends over 13 amino acids. The CDR3 coding sequence is TGTGCCAGCAGTGAATCTCTGCACACTGAAGCTTTCTTT. Translated, it gives CASSESLHTEAFF.

The chain links TRBV7-9 to TRBJ1-6, with 8 bases identical to TRBD1. J gave up 14 bases and V 4 bases, and 10 bases lay outside the gene matches. Germline assignment: CDR1 SEHNR and CDR2 FQNEAQ (reference sequence). The CDR3 runs to 14 residues. The CDR3 spells CASSSLPDRETLHF. CDR3 sequence (DNA): TGTGCCAGCAGCTCTTTACCGGACAGGGAGACCCTCCACTTT.

Worth noting for this clone: Compared with germline, one end of the junction differs, possibly owing to a read error. The chain has TRBV4-2 and TRBJ2-7; D tentatively reads TRBD1 or TRBD2 (6 bases each). The CDR3 is made up of 14 amino acids. Germline V gives CDR1 LGHNA, CDR2 YNFKEQ. DNA for the CDR3: TGTGTCAGCAGCCAAGATGCAGGGGAGGACGAGCAGTACTTC. It yields the protein CVSSQDAGEDEQYF.

The V call is TRBV7-9, the J call TRBJ1-2; tentative D call: TRBD1 (5 bases). The V end lost 5 bases, the J end lost 7 bases, and 14 bases lay between the germline ends. CDR1 and CDR2 from the germline V gene are SEHNR and FQNEAQ (reference sequence). This CDR3 comprises 13 residues. CDR3 nucleotide sequence: TGTGCCAGCAGCCAAGCAGGGAATGGTGGCTACACCTTC. Its translation is CASSQAGNGGYTF.